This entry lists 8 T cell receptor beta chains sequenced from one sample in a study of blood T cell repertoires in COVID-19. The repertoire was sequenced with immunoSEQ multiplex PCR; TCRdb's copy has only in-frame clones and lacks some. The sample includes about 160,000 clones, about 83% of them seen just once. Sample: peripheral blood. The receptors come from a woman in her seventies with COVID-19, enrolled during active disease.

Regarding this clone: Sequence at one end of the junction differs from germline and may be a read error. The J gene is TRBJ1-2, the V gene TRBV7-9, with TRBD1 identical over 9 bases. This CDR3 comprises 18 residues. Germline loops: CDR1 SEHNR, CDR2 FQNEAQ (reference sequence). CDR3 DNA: TGTGCCAGCAGCCCGACACCGGGACAGGGACGTGTTTCCCTCCCGTTGGCCTTC. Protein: CASSPTPGQGRVSLPLAF.

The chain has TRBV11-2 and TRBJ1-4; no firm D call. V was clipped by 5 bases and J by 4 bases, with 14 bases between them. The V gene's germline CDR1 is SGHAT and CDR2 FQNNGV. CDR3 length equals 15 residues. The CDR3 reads CASSLGGLGNEKLFF. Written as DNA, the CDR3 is TGTGCCAGCAGCCTCGGAGGGCTGGGTAATGAAAAACTGTTTTTT.

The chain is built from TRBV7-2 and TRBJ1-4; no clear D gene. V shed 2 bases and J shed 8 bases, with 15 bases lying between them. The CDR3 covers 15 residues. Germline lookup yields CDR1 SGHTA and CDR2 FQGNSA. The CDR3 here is CASSLLGSLAEKLFF. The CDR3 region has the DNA TGTGCCAGCAGCTTACTGGGCTCGCTTGCGGAAAAACTGTTTTTT.

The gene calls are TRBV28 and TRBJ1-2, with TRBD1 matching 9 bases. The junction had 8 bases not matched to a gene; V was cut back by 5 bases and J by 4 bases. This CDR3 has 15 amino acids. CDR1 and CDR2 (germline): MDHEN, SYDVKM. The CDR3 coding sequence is TGTGCCAGCAGTACCCAGGGACAGGGATCCTATGGCTACACCTTC. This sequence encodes CASSTQGQGSYGYTF.

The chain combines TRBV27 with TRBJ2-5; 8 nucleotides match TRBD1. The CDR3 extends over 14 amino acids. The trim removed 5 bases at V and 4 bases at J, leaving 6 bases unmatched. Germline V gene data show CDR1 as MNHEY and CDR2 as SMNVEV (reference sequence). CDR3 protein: CASSLDRVAETQYF. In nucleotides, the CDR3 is TGTGCCAGCAGTCTGGACAGGGTGGCAGAGACCCAGTACTTC.

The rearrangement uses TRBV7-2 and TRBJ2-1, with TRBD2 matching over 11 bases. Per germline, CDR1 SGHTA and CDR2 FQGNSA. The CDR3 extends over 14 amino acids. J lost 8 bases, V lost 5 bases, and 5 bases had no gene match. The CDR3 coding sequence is TGTGCCAGCAGCACGGGACTAGCGGTCTATGAGCAGTTCTTC. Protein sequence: CASSTGLAVYEQFF.

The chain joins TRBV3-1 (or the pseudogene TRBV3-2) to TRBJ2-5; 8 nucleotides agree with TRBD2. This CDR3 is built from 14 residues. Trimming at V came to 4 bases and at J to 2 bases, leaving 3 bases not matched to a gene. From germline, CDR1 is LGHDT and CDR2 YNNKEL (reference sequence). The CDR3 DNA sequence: TGTGCCAGCAGCCGAACTAGCGGACAAGAGACCCAGTACTTC. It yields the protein CASSRTSGQETQYF.

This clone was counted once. CDR3: CAWSGQGSNQPQHF. The CDR3 DNA is TGTGCCTGGAGCGGACAGGGGAGCAATCAGCCCCAGCATTTT. This chain connects TRBV30 to TRBJ1-5; TRBD1 matches 9 bases. CDR1 GTSNPN and CDR2 SVGIG come from the germline V gene (reference sequence). V lost 3 bases, J lost 1 base, and 1 base stayed unmatched. The CDR3 spans 14 residues. The complete variable domain, with remaining parts taken from reference TRBV30 and TRBJ1-5, reads SQTIHQWPATLVQPVGSPLSLECTVEGTSNPNLYWYRQAAGRGLQLLFYSVGIGQISSEVPQNLSASRPQDRQFILSSKKLLLSDSGFYLCAWSGQGSNQPQHFGDGTRLSIL.